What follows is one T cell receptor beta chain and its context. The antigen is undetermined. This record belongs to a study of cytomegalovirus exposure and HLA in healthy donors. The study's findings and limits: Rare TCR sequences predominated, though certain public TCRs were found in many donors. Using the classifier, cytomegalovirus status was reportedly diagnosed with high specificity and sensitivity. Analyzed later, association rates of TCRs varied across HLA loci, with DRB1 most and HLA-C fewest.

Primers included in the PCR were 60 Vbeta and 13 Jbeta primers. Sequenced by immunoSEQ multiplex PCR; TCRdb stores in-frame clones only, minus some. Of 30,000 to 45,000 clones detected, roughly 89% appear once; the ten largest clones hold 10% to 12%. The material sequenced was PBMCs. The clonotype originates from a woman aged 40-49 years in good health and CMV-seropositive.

CDR3 residues: CSASRHYGYTF. CDR3 in DNA: TGCAGTGCTTCCAGGCACTATGGCTACACCTTC. The V call is TRBV20-1, the J call TRBJ1-2; D remains ambiguous. CDR3 length: 11 amino acids. V lost 5 bases, J lost 3 bases, and 7 bases lay in between. Germline CDR1 is DFQATT and CDR2 is SNEGSKA (reference sequence).